The 32 T cell receptor beta chains presented below share a single source sample, sequenced in a study of cytomegalovirus exposure and HLA in healthy donors. Use of 60 Vbeta and 13 Jbeta primers characterized the PCR. Using immunoSEQ multiplex PCR, the repertoire was profiled, and TCRdb retains in-frame clones only, with some absent. This sample has 110,000 to 150,000 clones; under 85% occur once, and the top ten carry more than 0.95%. The sequenced sample consisted of PBMCs. The receptors stem from a man younger than 35 in good health and CMV-seronegative.

The CDR3 loop reads CASSLAGDSYEQYF. For the CDR3, the DNA is TGTGCCAGCAGCTTAGCGGGCGACTCCTACGAGCAGTACTTC. V is TRBV7-6 and J is TRBJ2-7; no definite D call. The CDR3 contains 14 residues. V was cut by 0 bases and J by 0 bases, with 6 bases left in between. CDR1 SGHVS and CDR2 FNYEAQ come from the germline V gene. Full variable domain (rest looked up from reference TRBV7-6 and TRBJ2-7): GAGVSQSPRYKVTKRGQDVALRCDPISGHVSLYWYRQALGQGPEFLTYFNYEAQQDKSGLPNDRFSAERPEGSISTLTIQRTEQRDSAMYRCASSLAGDSYEQYFGPGTRLTVT.

The chain uses TRBV6-5 and TRBJ1-2; 7 bases are shared with TRBD1. CDR3 length: 13 residues. After removal of 5 bases from V and 6 bases from J, the junction contained 6 bases not matched to a gene. Germline loops: CDR1 MNHEY, CDR2 SVGAGI. The CDR3 nucleotides are TGTGCCAGCAGTAACCAACAGGGGCATGGCTACACCTTC. Translation: CASSNQQGHGYTF.

The chain couples TRBV6-5 to TRBJ2-5; D may be TRBD1 (6 bases). CDR1 and CDR2 (germline): MNHEY, SVGAGI. This CDR3 contains 13 residues. The ends were cut back, 4 bases at V and 7 bases at J, with 13 bases in the middle. The CDR3 DNA follows: TGTGCCAGCAGTTCAACAGGGTCGGGGACCCAGTACTTC. Translation gives CASSSTGSGTQYF.

This clone was detected only a few times. The chain has TRBV19 and TRBJ1-1; D not certain. Per the germline V gene, CDR1 is LNHDA and CDR2 is SQIVND (reference sequence). The CDR3 totals 13 residues. V lost 6 bases to trimming and J lost 1 base, with 9 bases between them. The CDR3: CASSWSGNTEAFF. DNA of the CDR3: TGTGCCAGTAGCTGGTCAGGGAACACTGAAGCTTTCTTT.

This clone came up once. V gene TRBV18 combines with J gene TRBJ1-6; tentatively, D is TRBD1 (5 bases). Germline CDR1 is KGHSH and CDR2 is LQKENI. V lost 3 bases, J lost 7 bases, and 19 bases lay in between. This CDR3 has 17 amino acids. CDR3 region: CASSPKGGVLGNSPLHF. The CDR3 DNA follows: TGTGCCAGCTCACCTAAAGGAGGGGTCCTAGGGAATTCACCCCTCCACTTT.

The J gene is TRBJ1-1, the V gene TRBV7-9; no clear D. Between the trimmed V and J ends, which lost 1 base and 0 bases, there was a span of 9 bases. The CDR3 is 15 residues long. Germline CDR1 is SEHNR and CDR2 is FQNEAQ (reference sequence). In DNA, the CDR3 is TGTGCCAGCAGCTTAGGGGCGGGCATGAACACTGAAGCTTTCTTT. Protein: CASSLGAGMNTEAFF.

The chain has TRBV7-9 and TRBJ1-2, with D perhaps TRBD1 (5 bases). The CDR3 has 14 amino acids. V was trimmed by 5 bases and J by 3 bases, leaving 13 bases between them. Germline V gene data show CDR1 as SEHNR and CDR2 as FQNEAQ (reference sequence). DNA of the CDR3: TGTGCCAGCAGCGTCAGGGAACTCGACTATGGCTACACCTTC. This encodes CASSVRELDYGYTF.

The gene calls are TRBV15 and TRBJ2-2, with 7 positions matching TRBD1. V trimming: 8 bases; J trimming: 1 base; junction bases outside the gene matches: 1. The CDR3 spans 13 residues. Germline V gene data show CDR1 as LNHNV and CDR2 as YYDKDF (reference sequence). This CDR3 is CATGTVNTGELFF. The CDR3 DNA sequence: TGTGCCACCGGGACAGTGAACACCGGGGAGCTGTTTTTT.

The rearrangement joins TRBV28 to TRBJ2-3; D may be TRBD1 (6 bases). V lost 4 bases, J lost 2 bases, and 13 bases lay in between. Germline V gene lookup returns CDR1 MDHEN and CDR2 SYDVKM. The CDR3 length is 15 residues. CDR3 in amino acids: CASSSRDTTTDTQYF. In DNA form, the CDR3 reads TGTGCCAGCAGTTCCAGGGACACGACCACAGATACGCAGTATTTT. The complete variable domain, with remaining parts taken from reference TRBV28 and TRBJ2-3, reads DVKVTQSSRYLVKRTGEKVFLECVQDMDHENMFWYRQDPGLGLRLIYFSYDVKMKEKGDIPEGYSVSREKKERFSLILESASTNQTSMYLCASSSRDTTTDTQYFGPGTRLTVL.

This clone was detected only once. This sequence joins TRBV30 and TRBJ2-7; 8 positions match TRBD1. V gave up 5 bases and J gave up 3 bases; unmatched junction bases: 12. The CDR3 spans 15 residues. The germline CDR1 and CDR2 sequences are GTSNPN and SVGIG (reference sequence). CDR3: CAWGRRDRRDYEQYF. The CDR3, as DNA: TGTGCCTGGGGACGCCGGGACAGGAGGGACTACGAGCAGTACTTC.

This rearrangement joins TRBV14 to TRBJ2-7, with a weak D call TRBD2 (6 bases). The CDR3 spans 13 residues. Trimming cost V 0 bases and J 5 bases, with 8 bases left between them. The V gene's germline CDR1 is SGHDN and CDR2 FVKESK. CDR3 region: CASSQDRGNEQYF. DNA of the CDR3: TGTGCCAGCAGCCAAGATCGGGGGAACGAGCAGTACTTC.

The rearrangement uses TRBV19 and TRBJ2-5; TRBD2 agrees at 11 bases. V lost 6 bases and J lost 3; bases outside the gene matches: 6. CDR3 length: 15 residues. Germline CDR1 and CDR2: LNHDA and SQIVND (reference sequence). The CDR3: CASSITSGGKETQYF. The CDR3, as DNA: TGTGCCAGTAGCATAACTAGCGGGGGTAAAGAGACCCAGTACTTC.

A single count supports this clone. CDR3 loop: CASSSQGGNEQFF. The CDR3 region has the DNA TGCGCCAGCAGCTCACAGGGGGGGAATGAGCAGTTCTTC. The chain carries TRBV5-1 and TRBJ2-1; D perhaps matches TRBD1 (8 bases). CDR3 length: 13 amino acids. Trimming removed 3 bases from V and 7 bases from J, with 11 bases in between. In germline, CDR1 is SGHRS, CDR2 YFSETQ.

The V and J genes are TRBV6-5 and TRBJ2-7; D may be TRBD1 (6 bases). Trimming took off 4 bases at V and 5 bases at J, with 15 bases between the two ends. Germline CDR1 is MNHEY and CDR2 is SVGAGI. The CDR3 is made up of 14 amino acids. CDR3 in DNA: TGTGCCAGCAGTTCCGCGGACAGTTTACACGAGCAGTACTTC. Its translation is CASSSADSLHEQYF.

This clone was counted only a few times. The V and J genes are TRBV2 and TRBJ1-1; D gene unclear. The germline CDR1 and CDR2 sequences are SNHLY and FYNNEI. The CDR3 sequence is 13 residues long. V shed 3 bases and J shed 0 bases, with 5 bases lying between them. This CDR3 is CASSEQVNTEAFF. CDR3 sequence (DNA): TGTGCCAGCAGTGAGCAGGTGAACACTGAAGCTTTCTTT.

As concerns this clone: The junction departs from germline at one end; a sequencing error may be responsible. The chain joins TRBV7-7 to TRBJ2-5; 8 bases line up with TRBD2. The germline CDR1 and CDR2 sequences are SSHAT and FNYEAQ (reference sequence). This CDR3 contains 15 residues. This CDR3 is CASSLNYGGEETQYF. The CDR3 nucleotides read TGTGCTAGCAGCTTAAACTACGGGGGGGAAGAGACCCAGTACTTC.

The chain is built from TRBV20-1 and TRBJ2-7; D may be TRBD2 (5 bases). The CDR3 runs 11 residues. In germline, CDR1 is DFQATT, CDR2 SNEGSKA (reference sequence). Trimming removed 0 bases from V and 13 bases from J, with 13 bases in between. CDR3 nucleotides: TGCAGTGCTAGAGATTCGGAGAGGGTTTACTTC. This codes for CSARDSERVYF.

This chain links TRBV10-3 with TRBJ2-7; 9 nucleotides agree with TRBD1. V dropped 9 bases and J dropped 1; count of bases not matched to a gene: 7. Germline V gives CDR1 ENHRY, CDR2 SYGVKD. The CDR3 contains 14 residues. This chain's CDR3 is CAMSYGTGSYEQYF. The CDR3 DNA sequence: TGTGCCATGAGCTACGGGACAGGGTCCTACGAGCAGTACTTC.

The chain is built from TRBV7-2 and TRBJ1-2; TRBD1 is a possible D gene (6 bases). Trimming stripped 7 bases from V and 7 bases from J, with 19 bases between. The germline gives CDR1 SGHTA, CDR2 FQGNSA. This CDR3 comprises 14 residues. The DNA for the CDR3 is TGTGCCAGCACCCGAGACAGGTTCGGGTTTGGCTACACCTTC. It translates to CASTRDRFGFGYTF.

The chain combines TRBV5-8 with TRBJ2-1, with TRBD1 as a possible D gene (5 bases). CDR3 size: 13 residues. Trimming removed 7 bases at V and 8 bases at J, with 16 bases between. Germline values: CDR1 SGHTS, CDR2 YDEGEE. The DNA of the CDR3 is TGTGCCAGCGCAAAGGGGCGACGGCATGAGCAGTTCTTC. It encodes CASAKGRRHEQFF. Looking up the rest from reference TRBV5-8 and TRBJ2-1 gives the full variable domain: EAGVTQSPTHLIKTRGQQATLRCSPISGHTSVYWYQQALGLGLQFLLWYDEGEERNRGNFPPRFSGRQFPNYSSELNVNALELEDSALYLCASAKGRRHEQFFGPGTRLTVL.

The chain carries TRBV13 and TRBJ2-5; a weak D match, TRBD2 (7 bases). V dropped 2 bases and J dropped 0 bases, with 10 bases sitting between them. Per germline, CDR1 PRHDT and CDR2 FYEKMQ (reference sequence). The CDR3 extends over 15 amino acids. For the CDR3, the DNA is TGTGCCAGCAGCTTAAGGGGGGGTCACCAAGAGACCCAGTACTTC. Protein: CASSLRGGHQETQYF.

V gene TRBV5-1 combines with J gene TRBJ1-6; perhaps TRBD1 as D (5 bases). Trimming took 6 bases from V and 5 from J, leaving 15 bases between them. CDR1 SGHRS and CDR2 YFSETQ come from the germline V gene. The CDR3 length is 15 residues. The chain's CDR3 is CASTQSGRDNSPLHF. Here the CDR3 DNA reads TGCGCCAGCACCCAATCAGGCAGGGATAATTCACCCCTCCACTTT.

The V and J genes are TRBV27 and TRBJ1-5; no clear D. This CDR3 is built from 12 residues. Germline-derived CDR1 and CDR2 are MNHEY and SMNVEV (reference sequence). V shed 2 bases and J shed 6 bases, with 5 bases lying between them. As DNA, the CDR3 is TGTGCCAGCAGTTTAATCGGTCAGCCCCAGCATTTT. Its protein is CASSLIGQPQHF.

This chain joins TRBV15 and TRBJ1-2, with D possibly being TRBD1 (6 bases). V lost 8 bases to trimming and J lost 4 bases, with 20 bases between them. Germline V gives CDR1 LNHNV, CDR2 YYDKDF (reference sequence). This CDR3 comprises 15 residues. CDR3 sequence: CATARGRDAIYGYTF. The CDR3 bases are TGTGCCACCGCAAGGGGGAGAGACGCGATCTATGGCTACACCTTC.

The chain is built from TRBV7-9 and TRBJ2-2; a weak D match, TRBD1 (6 bases). Germline assignment: CDR1 SEHNR and CDR2 FQNEAQ (reference sequence). The ends were cut back, 11 bases at V and 4 bases at J, with 26 bases in the middle. This CDR3 has 17 residues. The DNA for the CDR3 is TGTGCCGCCAGCAGCTTCGTTATCGACAGGTCCACCGGGGAGCTGTTTTTT. It encodes CAASSFVIDRSTGELFF.

The chain links TRBV27 to TRBJ1-1, with D possibly TRBD1 on 6 matching bases. With 2 bases removed from V and 3 bases from J, the gap between germline ends came to 13 bases. There are 15 residues in the CDR3. Germline-derived CDR1 and CDR2 are MNHEY and SMNVEV (reference sequence). The CDR3 coding sequence is TGTGCCAGCAGTTTAAGGGGGAGGGGAGACACTGAAGCTTTCTTT. It encodes CASSLRGRGDTEAFF.

The chain uses TRBV7-2 and TRBJ1-4; TRBD1 aligns across 7 bases. V shed 1 base and J 10 bases; nucleotides not matched to a gene: 3. The CDR3 loop spans 13 amino acids. The V gene's germline CDR1 is SGHTA and CDR2 FQGNSA. CDR3 nucleotides: TGTGCCAGCAGCTTAGATCCAGGGGGAAAACTGTTTTTT. It yields the protein CASSLDPGGKLFF.

V is TRBV11-2 and J is TRBJ1-1; 7 bases fit TRBD1. The CDR3 extends over 17 amino acids. V lost 2 bases and J lost 0; bases outside the gene matches: 9. Germline loops: CDR1 SGHAT, CDR2 FQNNGV. The DNA for the CDR3 is TGTGCCAGCAGCTTACCCGGACAGGCGGTCATGAACACTGAAGCTTTCTTT. Translated: CASSLPGQAVMNTEAFF. The variable domain in full, completed from reference TRBV11-2 and TRBJ1-1, reads EAGVAQSPRYKIIEKRQSVAFWCNPISGHATLYWYQQILGQGPKLLIQFQNNGVVDDSQLPKDRFSAERLKGVDSTLKIQPAKLEDSAVYLCASSLPGQAVMNTEAFFGQGTRLTVV.

This chain joins TRBV19 and TRBJ1-6; D gene uncertain. Between the trimmed V and J ends, which lost 0 bases and 9 bases, there was a span of 12 bases. From germline, CDR1 is LNHDA and CDR2 SQIVND (reference sequence). CDR3 size: 15 residues. The CDR3, as DNA: TGTGCCAGTAGTATAGATCACGGAGAGGGTTCACCCCTCCACTTT. It codes for CASSIDHGEGSPLHF.

The chain recombines TRBV9 with TRBJ1-2; D is unresolved. This CDR3 is 10 amino acids long. Germline values: CDR1 SGDLS, CDR2 YYNGEE. V gave up 3 bases and J gave up 7 bases, with 4 bases separating them. The CDR3 DNA sequence: TGTGCCAGCAGCGGAGCTGGCTACACCTTC. This sequence encodes CASSGAGYTF.

The chain couples TRBV25-1 to TRBJ2-7; 9 nucleotides agree with TRBD1. The germline V gene has CDR1 MGHDK and CDR2 SYGVNS. The CDR3 contains 14 residues. With 6 bases clipped from V and 1 base from J, the junction kept 4 bases outside the gene matches. The CDR3 nucleotides are TGTGCCAGCAGAGGACAGGGGAGATCCTACGAGCAGTACTTC. Its translation is CASRGQGRSYEQYF.

This sequence joins TRBV30 and TRBJ1-3; 7 bases are a match to TRBD1. The germline V gene has CDR1 GTSNPN and CDR2 SVGIG (reference sequence). The trim removed 7 bases at V and 0 bases at J, leaving 6 bases unmatched. CDR3 length equals 14 residues. CDR3 amino acids: CAYSRGISGNTIYF. Here the CDR3 DNA reads TGTGCCTATTCCAGGGGGATCTCTGGAAACACCATATATTTT.